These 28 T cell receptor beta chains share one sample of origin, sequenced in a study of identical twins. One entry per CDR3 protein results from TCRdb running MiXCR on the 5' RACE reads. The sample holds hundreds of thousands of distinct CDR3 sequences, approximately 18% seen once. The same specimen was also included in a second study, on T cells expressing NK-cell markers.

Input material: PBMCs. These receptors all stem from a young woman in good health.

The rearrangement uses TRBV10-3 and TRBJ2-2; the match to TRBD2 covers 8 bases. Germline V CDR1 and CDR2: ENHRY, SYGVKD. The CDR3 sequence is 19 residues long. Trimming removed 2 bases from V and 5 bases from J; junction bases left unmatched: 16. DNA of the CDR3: TGTGCCATCAGTGAGCCGGGCCCCGGGACTAGATTAAGGACCGGGGAGCTGTTTTTT. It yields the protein CAISEPGPGTRLRTGELFF.

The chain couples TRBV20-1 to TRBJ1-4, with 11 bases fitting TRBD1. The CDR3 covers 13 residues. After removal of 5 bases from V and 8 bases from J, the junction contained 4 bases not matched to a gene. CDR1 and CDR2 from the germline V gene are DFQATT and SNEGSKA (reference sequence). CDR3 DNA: TGCAGTGCTCCGGGACAGGGGGTAGAAAAACTGTTTTTT. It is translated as CSAPGQGVEKLFF.

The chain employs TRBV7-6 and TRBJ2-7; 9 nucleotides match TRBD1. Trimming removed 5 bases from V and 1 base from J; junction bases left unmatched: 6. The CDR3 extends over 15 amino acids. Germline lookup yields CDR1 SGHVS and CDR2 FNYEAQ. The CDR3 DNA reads TGTGCCAGCAGCGTAGGGACAGGGTTTTCCTACGAGCAGTACTTC. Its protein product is CASSVGTGFSYEQYF.

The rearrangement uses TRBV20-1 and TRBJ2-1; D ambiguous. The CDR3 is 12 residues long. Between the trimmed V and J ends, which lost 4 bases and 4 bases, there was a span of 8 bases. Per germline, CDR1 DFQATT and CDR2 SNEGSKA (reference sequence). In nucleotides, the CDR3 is TGCAGTGCTACCCAGAATTACAATGAGCAGTTCTTC. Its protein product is CSATQNYNEQFF.

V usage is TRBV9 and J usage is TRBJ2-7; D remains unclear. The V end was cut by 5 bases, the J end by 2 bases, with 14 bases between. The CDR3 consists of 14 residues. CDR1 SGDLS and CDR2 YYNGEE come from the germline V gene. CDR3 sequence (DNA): TGTGCCAGCAGACTCGGACGGATTCCCTACGAGCAGTACTTC. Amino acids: CASRLGRIPYEQYF.

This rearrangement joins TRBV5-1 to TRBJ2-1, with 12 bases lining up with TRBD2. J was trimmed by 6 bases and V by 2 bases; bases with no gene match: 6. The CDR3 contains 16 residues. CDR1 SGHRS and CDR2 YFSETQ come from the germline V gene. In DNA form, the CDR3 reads TGCGCCAGCAGCTTAGGTTCTAGCGGGAGGGTCAATGAGCAGTTCTTC. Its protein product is CASSLGSSGRVNEQFF. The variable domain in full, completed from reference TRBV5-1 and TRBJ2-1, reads KAGVTQTPRYLIKTRGQQVTLSCSPISGHRSVSWYQQTPGQGLQFLFEYFSETQRNKGNFPGRFSGRQFSNSRSEMNVSTLELGDSALYLCASSLGSSGRVNEQFFGPGTRLTVL.

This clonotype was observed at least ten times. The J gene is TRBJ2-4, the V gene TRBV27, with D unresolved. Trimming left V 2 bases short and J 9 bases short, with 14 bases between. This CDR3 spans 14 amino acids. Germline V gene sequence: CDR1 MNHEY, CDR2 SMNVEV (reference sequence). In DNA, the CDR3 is TGTGCCAGCAGTTTAGCCAGCGTCTCCGGCATTCAGTACTTC. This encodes CASSLASVSGIQYF.

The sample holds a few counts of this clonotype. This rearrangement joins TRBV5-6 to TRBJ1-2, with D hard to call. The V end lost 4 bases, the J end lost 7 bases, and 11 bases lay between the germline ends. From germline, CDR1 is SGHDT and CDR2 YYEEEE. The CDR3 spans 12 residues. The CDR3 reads CASSPREGGYTF. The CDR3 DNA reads TGTGCCAGCAGCCCCCGTGAGGGTGGCTACACCTTC.

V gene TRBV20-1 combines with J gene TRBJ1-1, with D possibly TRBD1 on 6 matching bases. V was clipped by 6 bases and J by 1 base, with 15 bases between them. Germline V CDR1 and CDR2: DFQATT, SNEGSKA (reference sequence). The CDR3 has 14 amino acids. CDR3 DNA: TGCAGTGCCACACAGGGAGCTTCGAACACTGAAGCTTTCTTT. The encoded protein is CSATQGASNTEAFF.

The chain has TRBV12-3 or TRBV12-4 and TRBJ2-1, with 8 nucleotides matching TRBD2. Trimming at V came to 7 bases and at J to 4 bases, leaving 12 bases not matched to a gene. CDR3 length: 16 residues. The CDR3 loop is CASTKGAGALYNEQFF. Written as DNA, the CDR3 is TGTGCCAGCACAAAGGGAGCGGGGGCCCTATACAATGAGCAGTTCTTC.

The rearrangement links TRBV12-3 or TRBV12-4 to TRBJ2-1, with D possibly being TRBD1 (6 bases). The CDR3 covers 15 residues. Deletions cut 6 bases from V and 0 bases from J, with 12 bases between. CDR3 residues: CASRQLQGSYNEQFF. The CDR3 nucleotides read TGTGCCAGCAGGCAACTACAGGGCTCCTACAATGAGCAGTTCTTC.

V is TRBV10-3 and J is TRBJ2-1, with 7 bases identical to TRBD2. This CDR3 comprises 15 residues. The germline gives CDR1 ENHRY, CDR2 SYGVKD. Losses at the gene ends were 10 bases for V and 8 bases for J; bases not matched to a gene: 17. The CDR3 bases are TGTGCCACCCAGAGGAGCGGGATGGCGGAGGATGAGCAGTTCTTC. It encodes CATQRSGMAEDEQFF.

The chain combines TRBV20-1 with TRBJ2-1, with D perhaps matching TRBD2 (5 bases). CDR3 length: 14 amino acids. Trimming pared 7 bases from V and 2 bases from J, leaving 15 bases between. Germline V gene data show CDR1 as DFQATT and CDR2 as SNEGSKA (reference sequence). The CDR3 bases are TGCAGTGGCATCCGGGATCCCCCCTACAATGAGCAGTTCTTC. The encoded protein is CSGIRDPPYNEQFF.

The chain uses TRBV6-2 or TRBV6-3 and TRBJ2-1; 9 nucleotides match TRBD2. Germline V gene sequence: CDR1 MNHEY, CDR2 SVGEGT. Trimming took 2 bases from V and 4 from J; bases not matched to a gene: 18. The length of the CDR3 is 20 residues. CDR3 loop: CASSYAGLGGRVVGYNEQFF. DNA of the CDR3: TGTGCCAGCAGTTACGCAGGATTGGGCGGGAGGGTGGTTGGGTACAATGAGCAGTTCTTC.

This CDR3 is CATHPEGANEQFF. Here the CDR3 DNA reads TGTGCCACCCATCCGGAGGGAGCAAATGAGCAGTTCTTC. This chain connects TRBV10-3 to TRBJ2-1; D is possibly TRBD2 (6 bases). The V gene's germline CDR1 is ENHRY and CDR2 SYGVKD. V was trimmed by 10 bases and J by 7 bases, leaving 17 bases between them. This CDR3 is 13 amino acids long.

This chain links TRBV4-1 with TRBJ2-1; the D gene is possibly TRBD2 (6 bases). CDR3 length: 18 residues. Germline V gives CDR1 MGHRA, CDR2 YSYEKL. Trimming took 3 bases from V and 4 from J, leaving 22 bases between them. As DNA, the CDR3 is TGCGCCAGCAGCCATCCCCCAAGAGGCCGGGACTCGTACAATGAGCAGTTCTTC. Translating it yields CASSHPPRGRDSYNEQFF.

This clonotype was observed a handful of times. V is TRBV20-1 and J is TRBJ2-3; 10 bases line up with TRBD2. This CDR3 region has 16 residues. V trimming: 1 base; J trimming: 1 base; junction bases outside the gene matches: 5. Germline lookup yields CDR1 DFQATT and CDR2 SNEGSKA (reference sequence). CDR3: CSARGTGTSGTDTQYF. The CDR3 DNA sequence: TGCAGTGCTAGAGGGACCGGGACTAGCGGCACAGATACGCAGTATTTT.

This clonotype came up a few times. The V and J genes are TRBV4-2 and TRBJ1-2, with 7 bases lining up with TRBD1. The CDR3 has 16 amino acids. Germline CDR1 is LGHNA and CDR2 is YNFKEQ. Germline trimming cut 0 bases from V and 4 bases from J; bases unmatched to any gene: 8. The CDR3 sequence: CASSQDKGDSVYGYTF. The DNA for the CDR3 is TGTGCCAGCAGCCAAGATAAAGGGGACAGTGTCTATGGCTACACCTTC.

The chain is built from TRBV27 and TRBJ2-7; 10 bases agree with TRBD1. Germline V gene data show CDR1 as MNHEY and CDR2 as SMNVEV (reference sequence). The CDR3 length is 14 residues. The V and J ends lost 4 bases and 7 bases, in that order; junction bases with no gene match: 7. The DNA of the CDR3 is TGTGCCAGCAGTTCCGGGACAGGGGTTGTAGAGCAGTACTTC. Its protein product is CASSSGTGVVEQYF.

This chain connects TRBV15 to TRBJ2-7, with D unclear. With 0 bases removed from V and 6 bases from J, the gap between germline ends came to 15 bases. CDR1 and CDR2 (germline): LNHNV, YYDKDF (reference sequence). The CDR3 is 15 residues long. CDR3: CATSRDRERASEQYF. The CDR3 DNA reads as TGTGCCACCAGCAGAGACCGTGAAAGGGCGAGCGAGCAGTACTTC.

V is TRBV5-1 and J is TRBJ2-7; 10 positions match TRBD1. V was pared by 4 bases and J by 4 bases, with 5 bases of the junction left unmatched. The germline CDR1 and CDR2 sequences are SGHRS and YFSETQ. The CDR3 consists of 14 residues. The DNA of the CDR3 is TGCGCCAGCAGCGCGGACAGGGGGGAGTACGAGCAGTACTTC. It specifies CASSADRGEYEQYF. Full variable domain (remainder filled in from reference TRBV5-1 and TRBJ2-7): KAGVTQTPRYLIKTRGQQVTLSCSPISGHRSVSWYQQTPGQGLQFLFEYFSETQRNKGNFPGRFSGRQFSNSRSEMNVSTLELGDSALYLCASSADRGEYEQYFGPGTRLTVT.

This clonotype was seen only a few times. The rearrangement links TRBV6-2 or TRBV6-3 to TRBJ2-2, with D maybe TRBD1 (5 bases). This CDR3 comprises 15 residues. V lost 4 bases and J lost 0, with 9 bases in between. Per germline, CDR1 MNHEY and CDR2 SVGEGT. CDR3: CASSSWTTNTGELFF. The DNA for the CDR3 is TGTGCCAGCAGTTCTTGGACAACGAACACCGGGGAGCTGTTTTTT.

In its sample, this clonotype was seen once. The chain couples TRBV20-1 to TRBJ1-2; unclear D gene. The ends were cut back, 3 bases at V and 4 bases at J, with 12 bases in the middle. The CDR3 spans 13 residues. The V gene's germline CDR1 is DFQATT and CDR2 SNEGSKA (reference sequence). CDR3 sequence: CSASRAAVYGYTF. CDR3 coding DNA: TGCAGTGCTAGTCGAGCGGCAGTCTATGGCTACACCTTC.

The CDR3 DNA follows: TGTGCCAGCGCAGCGGGGGCCTACGAGCAGTACTTC. Translated: CASAAGAYEQYF. The chain employs TRBV2 and TRBJ2-7; 8 positions agree with TRBD2. Trimming took 8 bases from V and 2 from J; bases not matched to a gene: 2. The germline V gene encodes CDR1 SNHLY and CDR2 FYNNEI. The CDR3 runs to 12 residues.

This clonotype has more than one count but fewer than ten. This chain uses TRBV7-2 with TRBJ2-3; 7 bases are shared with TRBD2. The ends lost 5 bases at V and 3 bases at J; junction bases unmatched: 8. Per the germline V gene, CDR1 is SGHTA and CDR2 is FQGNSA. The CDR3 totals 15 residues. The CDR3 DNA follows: TGTGCCAGCAGCCCATGGGCTAGCGGTACAGATACGCAGTATTTT. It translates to CASSPWASGTDTQYF.

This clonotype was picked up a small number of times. The CDR3 sequence: CASSLGASEPPNTGELFF. CDR3 DNA sequence: TGTGCCAGCAGCCTTGGCGCTAGCGAGCCTCCGAACACCGGGGAGCTGTTTTTT. V gene TRBV7-6 combines with J gene TRBJ2-2, with D perhaps matching TRBD2 (6 bases). Per the germline V gene, CDR1 is SGHVS and CDR2 is FNYEAQ. V dropped 5 bases and J dropped 0 bases, with 19 bases sitting between them. The CDR3 extends over 18 amino acids.

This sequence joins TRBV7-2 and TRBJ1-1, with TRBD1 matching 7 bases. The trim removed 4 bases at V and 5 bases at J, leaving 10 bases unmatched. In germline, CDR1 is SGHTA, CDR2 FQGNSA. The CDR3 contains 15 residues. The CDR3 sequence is CASSWTTGIDTEAFF. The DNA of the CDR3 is TGTGCCAGCAGCTGGACGACAGGGATCGATACTGAAGCTTTCTTT.

The CDR3 loop is CASSYLGTGMNEQFF. The CDR3 coding sequence is TGTGCCAGCAGCTACCTGGGGACAGGCATGAATGAGCAGTTCTTC. The chain recombines TRBV5-6 with TRBJ2-1, with TRBD1 matching over 8 bases. CDR1 SGHDT and CDR2 YYEEEE come from the germline V gene. This CDR3 spans 15 amino acids. V gave up 3 bases and J gave up 7 bases; unmatched junction bases: 9.